Included here is one T cell receptor beta chain sequence, with context. The data derive from a study of OX40 agonist ivuxolimab in advanced cancers. The wider study: Hepatocellular carcinoma, melanoma, renal cell or head and neck cancer occurred in dose-escalation patients.

Measured with immunoSEQ multiplex PCR; TCRdb has only the in-frame clones, and not every one. The sample shows about 46,000 clones, roughly 80% of them seen only once. CDR3 length: 18 amino acids. This chain connects TRBV21-1 to TRBJ2-2. TRBV21-1 is deemed a pseudogene. The clonotype was recovered from an adult with an advanced solid tumor such as melanoma, head and neck, liver or kidney cancer. The sample here was CD4+ or CD8+ T cells sorted from blood, taken in a trial of the OX40 agonist ivuxolimab. In nucleotides, the CDR3 is TGTGCCAGCAGCAAAGAGGCGGCAGTCCCTAGGGACACCGGGGAGCTGTTTTTT. This encodes CASSKEAAVPRDTGELFF.